These T cell receptor beta chains were read from a single sample in a study of technical replicates of blood from several donors. The method was immunoSEQ multiplex PCR; TCRdb's version includes in-frame clones alone and lacks a portion of them. The profile shows roughly 66,000 clones, around 86% of them singletons. The sequenced material came from PBMCs. These receptors all stem from a human donor in good health. Some clones in this sample may be carry-over from other donors' samples. Each CDR3 is given without its conserved first and last residue. Fields, in order: CDR3 length, V gene, J gene, CDR3 protein.

len: 13
v_gene: TRBV5-6
j_gene: TRBJ2-7
CDR3aa: ASSLTSGGAYEQY

len: 15
v_gene: TRBV27
j_gene: TRBJ2-5
CDR3aa: ASSPRYGAGAQETQY

len: 9
v_gene: TRBV20-1
j_gene: TRBJ1-2
CDR3aa: SATTGLGYT

len: 14
v_gene: TRBV2
j_gene: TRBJ1-2
CDR3aa: ASSPLAGQGGSGYT

len: 12
v_gene: TRBV28
j_gene: TRBJ1-1
CDR3aa: ASSGAGAALEAF

len: 13
v_gene: TRBV7-2
j_gene: TRBJ1-1
CDR3aa: ASNQRGGARTEAF

len: 12
v_gene: TRBV5-4
j_gene: TRBJ2-2
CDR3aa: ASSLRGGTGELF

len: 11
v_gene: TRBV7-9
j_gene: TRBJ2-2
CDR3aa: ASSLSGTGELF

len: 11
v_gene: TRBV7-3
j_gene: TRBJ2-7
CDR3aa: ASSLNSGDEQY

len: 15
v_gene: TRBV7-9
j_gene: TRBJ1-1
CDR3aa: ASSSPNTLRGNTEAF

len: 12
v_gene: TRBV10-3
j_gene: TRBJ2-7
CDR3aa: AISGAHGGYEQY

len: 11
v_gene: TRBV5-8
j_gene: TRBJ1-1
CDR3aa: ASSLIAGTEAF

len: 12
v_gene: TRBV6-5
j_gene: TRBJ2-7
CDR3aa: ASSWTSGSYEQY

len: 12
v_gene: TRBV7-9
j_gene: TRBJ1-1
CDR3aa: ASSLSAGGTEAF

len: 17
v_gene: TRBV7-2
j_gene: TRBJ2-1
CDR3aa: ASSLAPQLAGEKEDEQF

len: 12
v_gene: TRBV5-8
j_gene: TRBJ1-1
CDR3aa: ASSFWTGPTEAF

len: 14
v_gene: TRBV7-8
j_gene: TRBJ2-3
CDR3aa: ASSLRTGGSPDTQY

len: 13
v_gene: TRBV5-6
j_gene: TRBJ2-1
CDR3aa: ASSLAAGGYNEQF

len: 13
v_gene: TRBV7-6
j_gene: TRBJ2-1
CDR3aa: ASSWTGTRSDEQF

len: 13
v_gene: TRBV19
j_gene: TRBJ2-5
CDR3aa: ASSIDRVGPETQY

len: 12
v_gene: TRBV5-4
j_gene: TRBJ1-6
CDR3aa: ASSFSGEGSPLH

len: 16
v_gene: TRBV4-1
j_gene: TRBJ2-1
CDR3aa: ASSDHFGVAGLYNEQF

len: 12
v_gene: TRBV5-1
j_gene: TRBJ1-1
CDR3aa: ASSLTGLRTEAF

len: 13
v_gene: TRBV5-1
j_gene: TRBJ2-3
CDR3aa: ASRQQTGGTDTQY

len: 14
v_gene: TRBV18
j_gene: TRBJ1-5
CDR3aa: ASSPVTGGNNQPQH

len: 9
v_gene: TRBV5-8
j_gene: TRBJ1-6
CDR3aa: ASSPNSPLH

len: 13
v_gene: TRBV11-1
j_gene: TRBJ2-1
CDR3aa: ASSTGPDSYNEQF

len: 13
v_gene: TRBV7-9
j_gene: TRBJ1-1
CDR3aa: ASSSNMRINTEAF

len: 11
v_gene: TRBV5-1
j_gene: TRBJ1-2
CDR3aa: ASSFQGGYGYT

len: 11
v_gene: TRBV7-3
j_gene: TRBJ1-6
CDR3aa: ASSLNRDSPLH

len: 12
v_gene: TRBV9
j_gene: TRBJ1-6
CDR3aa: ASSVGTGNSPLH

len: 14
v_gene: TRBV7-6
j_gene: TRBJ2-3
CDR3aa: ASSFGLAESTDTQY

len: 14
v_gene: TRBV6-5
j_gene: TRBJ2-7
CDR3aa: ASSYSPGTGISEQY

len: 12
v_gene: TRBV10-1
j_gene: TRBJ2-5
CDR3aa: ASSELASEETQY

len: 12
v_gene: TRBV19
j_gene: TRBJ2-7
CDR3aa: ASSTGTGGREQY

len: 17
v_gene: TRBV4-2
j_gene: TRBJ2-3
CDR3aa: ASSQSHLAVQYSTDTQY